Listed below are T cell receptor beta chains from one sample, sequenced in a study of shared clonotypes between healthy human individuals. The repertoire was sequenced with immunoSEQ multiplex PCR; TCRdb's copy has only in-frame clones and lacks some. The sample records hundreds of thousands of clones, around four fifths being singletons. Sequenced input: memory CD4+ T cells sorted from blood. These receptor sequences come from a woman aged 25 to 39 in good health. Each CDR3 is given with its conserved first and last residue. Fields, in order: clone size, V gene, D gene, J gene, CDR3 length, CDR3 DNA, CDR3 protein. A D gene is named only where the DNA matches it firmly. Only part of the rows carry a size: once, few, many, or a class if the clone is expanded.

size: few
V: TRBV19
D: .
J: TRBJ1-2
length: 15
DNA: TGTGCCAGTACCGGGACGCGCACCGGGGGCTATGGCTACACCTTC
CDR3: CASTGTRTGGYGYTF

size: .
V: TRBV11-2
D: .
J: TRBJ1-1
length: 12
DNA: TGTGCCAGCAGCTTACGGGTAGCTGAAGCTTTCTTT
CDR3: CASSLRVAEAFF

size: .
V: TRBV7-3
D: .
J: TRBJ1-4
length: 15
DNA: TGTGCCAGCAGCTTAGCTGCGGGGCCTAATGAAAAACTGTTTTTT
CDR3: CASSLAAGPNEKLFF

size: many
V: TRBV28
D: .
J: TRBJ1-5
length: 15
DNA: TGTGCCAGCAGTATTCCTCAGACGGACAATCAGCCCCAGCATTTT
CDR3: CASSIPQTDNQPQHF

size: once
V: TRBV28
D: TRBD1
J: TRBJ1-5
length: 15
DNA: TGTGCCAGCAGCTTACAGGGGCTGGGCAATCAGCCCCAGCATTTT
CDR3: CASSLQGLGNQPQHF

size: .
V: TRBV15
D: .
J: TRBJ2-1
length: 15
DNA: TGTGCCACCAGCAGAGATGAGGGCTCCTACAATGAGCAGTTCTTC
CDR3: CATSRDEGSYNEQFF

size: .
V: TRBV5-1
D: TRBD2
J: TRBJ2-1
length: 17
DNA: TGCGCCAGCAGATTTGGCCCTAGCGGGAGTCCAGGCAATGAGCAGTTCTTC
CDR3: CASRFGPSGSPGNEQFF

size: .
V: TRBV5-5
D: TRBD2
J: TRBJ2-3
length: 17
DNA: TGTGCCAGCAGCTTTCGGACTAGCGGGACTACCACAGATACGCAGTATTTT
CDR3: CASSFRTSGTTTDTQYF

size: .
V: TRBV6-6
D: .
J: TRBJ2-7
length: 13
DNA: TGTGCCAGCACTCGGACTGGAACCTACGAGCAGTACTTC
CDR3: CASTRTGTYEQYF

size: few
V: TRBV21-1
D: .
J: TRBJ1-1
length: 12
DNA: TGTGCCAGCAGCGAACAGAACACTGAAGCTTTCTTT
CDR3: CASSEQNTEAFF

size: .
V: TRBV27
D: TRBD1
J: TRBJ1-2
length: 15
DNA: TGTGCCAGCGGGGGTATCAGGACAGGGGTATATGGCTACACCTTC
CDR3: CASGGIRTGVYGYTF

size: .
V: TRBV27
D: .
J: TRBJ1-5
length: 15
DNA: TGTGCCAGCAGTTCTTCTCGACAGGGCAATCAGCCCCAGCATTTT
CDR3: CASSSSRQGNQPQHF

size: .
V: TRBV27
D: .
J: TRBJ2-2
length: 14
DNA: TGTGCCAGCAGTCCCACTAGTAACACCGGGGAGCTGTTTTTT
CDR3: CASSPTSNTGELFF

size: few
V: TRBV28
D: .
J: TRBJ1-4
length: 14
DNA: TGTGCCAGCAGTTTGGTACAAGGGGGTGAAAAACTGTTTTTT
CDR3: CASSLVQGGEKLFF

size: .
V: TRBV28
D: .
J: TRBJ2-7
length: 14
DNA: TGTGCCAGCACCCAGAGTCCTAACTCCTACGAGCAGTACTTC
CDR3: CASTQSPNSYEQYF

size: .
V: TRBV7-6
D: .
J: TRBJ2-5
length: 18
DNA: TGTGCCAGCAGCTTAGTAGCCATCTCCAGGGTCACCCAAGAGACCCAGTACTTC
CDR3: CASSLVAISRVTQETQYF

size: once
V: TRBV6-4
D: .
J: TRBJ1-5
length: 13
DNA: TGTGCCAGCAGTGTCGAACAGTATCAGCCCCAGCATTTT
CDR3: CASSVEQYQPQHF

size: once
V: TRBV28
D: .
J: TRBJ1-2
length: 12
DNA: TGTGCCGCCGCCACTGCTAACTATGGCTACACCTTC
CDR3: CAAATANYGYTF

size: .
V: TRBV6-1
D: .
J: TRBJ1-5
length: 14
DNA: TGTGCCAGCGGAACTCAGGGTCTCATTCAGCCCCAGCATTTT
CDR3: CASGTQGLIQPQHF

size: .
V: TRBV10-1
D: .
J: TRBJ1-1
length: 13
DNA: TGCGCCAGCAGTAATCCGGGGGTCACTGAAGCTTTCTTT
CDR3: CASSNPGVTEAFF

size: few
V: TRBV9
D: .
J: TRBJ2-3
length: 15
DNA: TGTGCCAGCAGCACCTCGCCGACTAGCACAGATACGCAGTATTTT
CDR3: CASSTSPTSTDTQYF

size: many
V: TRBV5-1
D: .
J: TRBJ2-3
length: 15
DNA: TGCGCCAGCAGCTTACGTGGTGCTAGCACAGATACGCAGTATTTT
CDR3: CASSLRGASTDTQYF

size: .
V: TRBV28
D: .
J: TRBJ2-7
length: 14
DNA: TGTGCCAGTAGGTCCGTGGCAGGCGCGTACGAGCAGTACTTC
CDR3: CASRSVAGAYEQYF

size: .
V: TRBV15
D: .
J: TRBJ1-3
length: 16
DNA: TGTGCCACCAGCAGAGGAAGGCAGGCCCCTGGAAACACCATATATTTT
CDR3: CATSRGRQAPGNTIYF

size: .
V: TRBV7-9
D: .
J: TRBJ1-2
length: 15
DNA: TGTGCCAGCAGCCGATGGGACACTGAGGGCTATGGCTACACCTTC
CDR3: CASSRWDTEGYGYTF

size: once
V: TRBV28
D: .
J: TRBJ1-2
length: 14
DNA: TGTGCCAGCAGCCCGGACAGTAAAATCTATGGCTACACCTTC
CDR3: CASSPDSKIYGYTF

size: .
V: TRBV11-2
D: .
J: TRBJ2-1
length: 14
DNA: TGTGCCAGCAGCTTGTCTCGGCAGTCCAATGAGCAGTTCTTC
CDR3: CASSLSRQSNEQFF

size: .
V: TRBV25-1
D: .
J: TRBJ2-7
length: 17
DNA: TGTGCCAGCAGTGAATACTGGTCCCAGGGGAAGCTCTACGAGCAGTACTTC
CDR3: CASSEYWSQGKLYEQYF

size: .
V: TRBV18
D: .
J: TRBJ2-7
length: 15
DNA: TGTGCCAGCTCACCGGAAGGAGGTCTCGTCTACGAGCAGTACTTC
CDR3: CASSPEGGLVYEQYF

size: .
V: TRBV7-2
D: TRBD2
J: TRBJ2-2
length: 16
DNA: TGTGCCAGCACCATGAGCGGGAGGGGGAACACCGGGGAGCTGTTTTTT
CDR3: CASTMSGRGNTGELFF

size: .
V: TRBV5-1
D: .
J: TRBJ1-1
length: 14
DNA: TGCGCCAGCAGCTTGGTTGGGGGAAACACTGAAGCTTTCTTT
CDR3: CASSLVGGNTEAFF

size: .
V: TRBV2
D: .
J: TRBJ2-1
length: 15
DNA: TGTGCCAGCAGTCAACAGGGAAACGCCTACAATGAGCAGTTCTTC
CDR3: CASSQQGNAYNEQFF

size: .
V: TRBV5-6
D: .
J: TRBJ2-7
length: 18
DNA: TGTGCCAGCAGCTTGCCCTCGAGAACTCAAACTCCCCCCTACGAGCAGTACTTC
CDR3: CASSLPSRTQTPPYEQYF

size: many
V: TRBV7-2
D: .
J: TRBJ2-7
length: 14
DNA: TGTGCCAGCAGCCCTTTGACAGGACTCTACGAGCAGTACTTC
CDR3: CASSPLTGLYEQYF

size: .
V: TRBV25-1
D: TRBD1
J: TRBJ1-6
length: 16
DNA: TGTGCCAGCAGTGATCCCCGGACAGGGGAAAATTCACCCCTCCACTTT
CDR3: CASSDPRTGENSPLHF

size: few
V: TRBV12-5
D: TRBD1
J: TRBJ2-7
length: 14
DNA: TGTGCTAGCAAGGGAGGGACAGGGGGCTACGAGCAGTACTTC
CDR3: CASKGGTGGYEQYF

size: few
V: TRBV5-8
D: TRBD2
J: TRBJ2-7
length: 15
DNA: TGTGCCAGCAGCTTGCCAGGGACTAGTTTCTACGAGCAGTACTTC
CDR3: CASSLPGTSFYEQYF

size: .
V: TRBV28
D: TRBD1
J: TRBJ2-1
length: 16
DNA: TGTGCCAGCAGTTTAGCCGGACAGGCAACCTACAATGAGCAGTTCTTC
CDR3: CASSLAGQATYNEQFF

size: once
V: TRBV5-1
D: .
J: TRBJ2-7
length: 13
DNA: TGCGCCAGCAGCTTGGGGTCCCCCTACGAGCAGTACTTC
CDR3: CASSLGSPYEQYF

size: .
V: TRBV10-3
D: TRBD1
J: TRBJ2-7
length: 15
DNA: TGTGCCATCAGTGGATTCGACAGGGGAGTACACGAGCAGTACTTC
CDR3: CAISGFDRGVHEQYF

size: .
V: TRBV10-3
D: TRBD1
J: TRBJ2-7
length: 14
DNA: TGTGCCATCAACCCGGGACAGGGGGAGCACGAGCAGTACTTC
CDR3: CAINPGQGEHEQYF

size: .
V: TRBV20-1
D: .
J: TRBJ2-1
length: 11
DNA: TGCAGTGCAGGTGCCTCACTCGAGCAGTTCTTC
CDR3: CSAGASLEQFF

size: .
V: TRBV23-1
D: TRBD1
J: TRBJ1-2
length: 13
DNA: TGCGCCAGCGCCCAAAACAGGGGGCAGGGCTACACCTTC
CDR3: CASAQNRGQGYTF

size: once
V: TRBV19
D: .
J: TRBJ2-5
length: 13
DNA: TGTGCCAGCAGCGACGGATACCAAGAGACCCAGTACTTC
CDR3: CASSDGYQETQYF

size: .
V: TRBV7-6
D: TRBD2
J: TRBJ2-3
length: 15
DNA: TGTGCCAGCAGCGAAACTAGCGGGAGTGGGAGAACGCAGTATTTT
CDR3: CASSETSGSGRTQYF

size: few
V: TRBV4-1
D: TRBD1
J: TRBJ1-2
length: 15
DNA: TGCGCCAGCAGCCAAGATCCCACGAGAGGGGGCGGCTACACCTTC
CDR3: CASSQDPTRGGGYTF

size: .
V: TRBV7-7
D: .
J: TRBJ2-5
length: 14
DNA: TGTGCCAGCAGCTCGCAGGAAAAACAAGAGACCCAGTACTTC
CDR3: CASSSQEKQETQYF

size: .
V: TRBV27
D: .
J: TRBJ1-2
length: 14
DNA: TGTGCCAGCAGTCCTGATTATCTGACCTATGGCTACACCTTC
CDR3: CASSPDYLTYGYTF

size: .
V: TRBV4-1
D: TRBD2
J: TRBJ2-1
length: 16
DNA: TGCGCCAGCAGCCAAACTATAGCGGGAGGTATGAATGAGCAGTTCTTC
CDR3: CASSQTIAGGMNEQFF

size: few
V: TRBV12-5
D: .
J: TRBJ2-7
length: 15
DNA: TGTGCTAGTGGTTTGAGTTTAGAGACTTCCTACGAGCAGTACTTC
CDR3: CASGLSLETSYEQYF

size: .
V: TRBV12-5
D: .
J: TRBJ2-2
length: 12
DNA: TGTGCTAGTGGCTCCGGGGCCGGGGAGCTGTTTTTT
CDR3: CASGSGAGELFF